These 14 T cell receptor beta chains originate from one sample sequenced in a study of beta chain features in type 1 diabetes. The whole isolated RNA underwent reverse transcription, so sequencing captured expressed TCRB transcripts. Using immunoSEQ multiplex PCR, the repertoire was profiled, and TCRdb retains in-frame clones only, with some absent. Of about 360,000 clones listed, around an eighth are singletons. Material: naive CD4+ T cells from blood. These receptors all come from a man younger than 35 in good health.

This chain uses TRBV7-3 with TRBJ2-5; maybe TRBD2 (6 bases). Germline CDR1 SGHTA, CDR2 FQGTGA. The CDR3 length is 16 residues. V lost 0 bases and J 2 bases, leaving 13 bases between the germline ends. CDR3 sequence: CASSLTGGVFQETQYF. The CDR3 nucleotides read TGTGCCAGCAGCTTAACCGGCGGGGTGTTTCAAGAGACCCAGTACTTC.

CDR3 in amino acids: CASSLNGGEGYTF. DNA for the CDR3: TGTGCCAGCAGTTTAAATGGTGGAGAGGGCTACACCTTC. The rearrangement links TRBV28 to TRBJ1-2; D is unresolved. This CDR3 is built from 13 residues. Germline V gene sequence: CDR1 MDHEN, CDR2 SYDVKM. V was trimmed by 2 bases and J by 8 bases, leaving 12 bases between them.

Here the CDR3 DNA reads TGTGCCAGCAGCGTAGTTGTGTCGGGAGAGTTTGCAGATACGCAGTATTTT. Residues: CASSVVVSGEFADTQYF. The chain employs TRBV9 and TRBJ2-3; D might be TRBD2 (6 bases). CDR3 length: 17 amino acids. Germline CDR1 reads SGDLS; CDR2 reads YYNGEE. Trimming pared 0 bases from V and 4 bases from J, leaving 18 bases between.

V usage is TRBV28 and J usage is TRBJ2-3; 9 nucleotides line up with TRBD2. The CDR3 extends over 15 amino acids. The germline V gene has CDR1 MDHEN and CDR2 SYDVKM. J gave up 6 bases and V 2 bases, and 6 bases lay outside the gene matches. CDR3 residues: CASSLGSGRWDTQYF. The CDR3 DNA reads as TGTGCCAGCAGTTTAGGTAGCGGGAGATGGGATACGCAGTATTTT.

This clone was found a few times. The chain recombines TRBV2 with TRBJ1-4, with D perhaps TRBD1 (6 bases). The germline V gene encodes CDR1 SNHLY and CDR2 FYNNEI. The CDR3 runs 14 residues. Trimming left V 8 bases short and J 8 bases short, with 18 bases between. CDR3 in DNA: TGTGCCAGCTTCACGGGACAAAGAAGAGAAAAACTGTTTTTT. Its protein product is CASFTGQRREKLFF.

This clone was observed a handful of times. The rearrangement links TRBV28 to TRBJ2-1, with 7 bases matching TRBD2. This CDR3 contains 19 residues. The germline V gene has CDR1 MDHEN and CDR2 SYDVKM. V gave up 6 bases and J gave up 0 bases; unmatched junction bases: 17. CDR3 region: CASSSAYRLADSSYNEQFF. CDR3 in DNA: TGTGCCAGCAGCTCCGCATATAGACTAGCAGATAGCTCCTACAATGAGCAGTTCTTC.

This clone was seen a few times. This rearrangement joins TRBV4-2 to TRBJ2-2; 9 nucleotides line up with TRBD2. V shed 6 bases and J 3 bases; nucleotides not matched to a gene: 5. The CDR3 sequence is 15 residues long. Germline V gene lookup returns CDR1 LGHNA and CDR2 YNFKEQ. DNA of the CDR3: TGTGCCAGCAGGATAGCGGGAGAGTACACCGGGGAGCTGTTTTTT. This encodes CASRIAGEYTGELFF.

This clone appeared a few times. The chain couples TRBV30 to TRBJ2-7; tentatively, D is TRBD2 (6 bases). The ends were cut back, 5 bases at V and 2 bases at J, with 16 bases in the middle. The CDR3 covers 14 residues. Germline V gives CDR1 GTSNPN, CDR2 SVGIG (reference sequence). The CDR3: CAWGPGLAPYEQYF. CDR3 nucleotide sequence: TGTGCCTGGGGCCCGGGACTGGCACCCTACGAGCAGTACTTC. Variable domain in full (rest from reference TRBV30 and TRBJ2-7): SQTIHQWPATLVQPVGSPLSLECTVEGTSNPNLYWYRQAAGRGLQLLFYSVGIGQISSEVPQNLSASRPQDRQFILSSKKLLLSDSGFYLCAWGPGLAPYEQYFGPGTRLTVT.

The sample holds a few counts of this clone. J is TRBJ1-1 and V is TRBV29-1; D gene ambiguous. This CDR3 spans 15 amino acids. Trimming took off 4 bases at V and 1 base at J, with 16 bases between the two ends. Germline V gene sequence: CDR1 SQVTM, CDR2 ANQGSEA. Here the CDR3 reads CSVANGEGANTEAFF. In DNA form, the CDR3 reads TGCAGCGTTGCAAACGGCGAGGGAGCGAACACTGAAGCTTTCTTT.

The rearrangement links TRBV5-6 to TRBJ2-1, with TRBD1 as a possible D gene (5 bases). Trimming removed 0 bases from V and 5 bases from J, with 9 bases in between. Per germline, CDR1 SGHDT and CDR2 YYEEEE. The CDR3 has 14 residues. DNA of the CDR3: TGTGCCAGCAGCTTGGTAGGGGTCCACAATGAGCAGTTCTTC. Amino acids: CASSLVGVHNEQFF.

The sample holds a few counts of this clone. The V gene is TRBV28, the J gene TRBJ2-5, with 7 bases identical to TRBD1. V lost 2 bases to trimming and J lost 2 bases; unmatched junction nucleotides: 8. The CDR3 runs 16 residues. Germline assignment: CDR1 MDHEN and CDR2 SYDVKM. CDR3 sequence (DNA): TGTGCCAGCAGTTTAATTTGGGGACAGCCACAAGAGACCCAGTACTTC. It translates to CASSLIWGQPQETQYF.

The chain has TRBV5-1 and TRBJ1-6; D is uncertain. V was pared by 3 bases and J by 9 bases, with 13 bases between. Germline V lookup: CDR1 SGHRS, CDR2 YFSETQ. The CDR3 extends over 14 amino acids. CDR3 DNA: TGCGCCAGCAGCTCTGACATGGGCCGTTCACCCCTCCACTTT. Translating it yields CASSSDMGRSPLHF. The entire variable domain, with the rest obtained from reference TRBV5-1 and TRBJ1-6, is as follows: KAGVTQTPRYLIKTRGQQVTLSCSPISGHRSVSWYQQTPGQGLQFLFEYFSETQRNKGNFPGRFSGRQFSNSRSEMNVSTLELGDSALYLCASSSDMGRSPLHFGNGTRLTVT.

The gene calls are TRBV4-1 and TRBJ2-3; 9 bases map to TRBD2. Unmatched junction bases numbered 10, after V lost 0 bases and J lost 3 bases. The CDR3 covers 18 residues. Germline V lookup: CDR1 MGHRA, CDR2 YSYEKL. CDR3: CASSQEDTRGLATDTQYF. The DNA for the CDR3 is TGCGCCAGCAGCCAAGAAGATACGAGGGGACTAGCAACAGATACGCAGTATTTT.

In this sample, this clone turned up a few times. This chain uses TRBV18 with TRBJ1-2; 7 bases map to TRBD1. Germline trimming cut 5 bases from V and 4 bases from J; bases unmatched to any gene: 10. The length of the CDR3 is 15 residues. Germline V lookup: CDR1 KGHSH, CDR2 LQKENI. This CDR3 reads CASSTGTEEVYGYTF. For the CDR3, the DNA is TGTGCCAGCTCAACCGGGACAGAAGAAGTCTATGGCTACACCTTC.